This TCR beta chain was found in a study of cytomegalovirus exposure and HLA in healthy donors. Regarding the study as a whole: When a later analysis was performed, an Asian-associated ancestry cluster reportedly had fewer N-insertions than the approximately 680-donor mean. Productive rates of about 90% or about 30% were seen for most TCR beta V segments in an earlier analysis. Follow-up analysis found HLA locus-dependent TCR association rates, highest for DRB1 and lowest for HLA-C. Follow-up analysis seemed to connect common viral pathogens with several of the most significant clusters identified.

CDR3 size: 15 residues. V lost 1 base, J lost 1 base, and 10 bases lay in between. Germline CDR1 SGHAT, CDR2 FQNNGV. The study ran its PCR with 60 Vbeta and 13 Jbeta primers. TCRdb keeps only in-frame clones here, not all; method: immunoSEQ multiplex PCR. The sample shows some 180,000 clones, about nine tenths of them seen only once. With respect to this clone: Its antigen remains unidentified.

The chain employs TRBV11-2 and TRBJ1-1; no firm D call. Sequencing input: PBMCs. The sequence was obtained from a boy aged 2-15 years in good health and CMV-seronegative. This CDR3 is CASSLVAYTNTEAFF. CDR3 DNA sequence: TGTGCCAGCAGCTTAGTAGCGTACACGAACACTGAAGCTTTCTTT.